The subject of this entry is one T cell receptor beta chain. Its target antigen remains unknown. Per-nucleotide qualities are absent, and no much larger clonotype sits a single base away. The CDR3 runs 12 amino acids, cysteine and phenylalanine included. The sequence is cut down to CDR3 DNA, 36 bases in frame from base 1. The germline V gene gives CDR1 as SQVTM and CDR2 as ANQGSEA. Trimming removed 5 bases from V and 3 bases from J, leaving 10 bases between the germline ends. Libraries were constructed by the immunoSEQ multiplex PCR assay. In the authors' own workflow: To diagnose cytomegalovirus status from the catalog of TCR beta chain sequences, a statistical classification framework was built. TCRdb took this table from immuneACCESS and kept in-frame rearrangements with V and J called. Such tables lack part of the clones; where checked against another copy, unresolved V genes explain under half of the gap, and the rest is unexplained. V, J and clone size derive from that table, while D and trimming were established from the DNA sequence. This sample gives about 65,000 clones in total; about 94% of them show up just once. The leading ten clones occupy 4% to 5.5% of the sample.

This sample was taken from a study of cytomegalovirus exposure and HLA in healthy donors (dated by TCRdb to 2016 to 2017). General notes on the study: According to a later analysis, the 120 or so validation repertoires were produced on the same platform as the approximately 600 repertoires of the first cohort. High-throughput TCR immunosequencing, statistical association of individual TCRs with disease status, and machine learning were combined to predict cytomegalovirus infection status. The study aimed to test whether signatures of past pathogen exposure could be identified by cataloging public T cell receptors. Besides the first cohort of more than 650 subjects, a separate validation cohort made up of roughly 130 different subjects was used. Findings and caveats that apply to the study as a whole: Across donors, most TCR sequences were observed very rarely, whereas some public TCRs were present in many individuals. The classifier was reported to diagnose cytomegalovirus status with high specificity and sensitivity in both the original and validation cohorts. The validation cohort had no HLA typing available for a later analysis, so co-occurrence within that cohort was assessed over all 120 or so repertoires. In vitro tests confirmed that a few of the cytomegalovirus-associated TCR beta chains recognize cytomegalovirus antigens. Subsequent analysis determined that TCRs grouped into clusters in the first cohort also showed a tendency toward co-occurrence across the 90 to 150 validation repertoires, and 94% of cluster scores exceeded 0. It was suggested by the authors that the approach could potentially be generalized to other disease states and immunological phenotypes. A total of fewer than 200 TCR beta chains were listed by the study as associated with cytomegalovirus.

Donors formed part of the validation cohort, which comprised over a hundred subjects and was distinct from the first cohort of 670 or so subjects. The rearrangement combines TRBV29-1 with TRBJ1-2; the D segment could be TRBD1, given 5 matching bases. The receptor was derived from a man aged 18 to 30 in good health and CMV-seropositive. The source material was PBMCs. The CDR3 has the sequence CSVPDSYYGYTF. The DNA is TGCAGCGTTCCAGACAGCTACTATGGCTACACCTTC.